The T cell receptor beta chain under discussion was sequenced for a study of cytomegalovirus exposure and HLA in healthy donors (dated 2017 in TCRdb). Study-level background: An earlier analysis of roughly 610 of the donors reported about 260 Gb of sequence data and some 110 million unique TCR beta sequences obtained from about 180 million T cells. Roughly 310 gigabases of sequencing data and approximately 80 million unique TCR sequences were included in an early release covering about 700 HLA-typed donors. Among the approximately 400 genotyped donors, under 90% belonged to the genetic ancestry cluster associated with self-reported Caucasian donors. The study aimed to test whether cataloging public T cell receptors could reveal signatures of past pathogen exposure. The T cell repertoires of around 730 subjects were profiled by immunosequencing and related to cytomegalovirus serostatus. A separate validation cohort of roughly 130 different subjects was used in addition to the roughly 640-subject first cohort. To predict cytomegalovirus infection status, the study brought together high-throughput TCR immunosequencing, statistical association of individual TCRs with disease status, and machine learning. A later analysis re-analyzed previously published TCR beta repertoires from roughly 600 donors and added high-resolution HLA genotyping to study TCR occurrence patterns. The later analysis used no new phenotypic data to find candidate immune exposures, relying instead on TCR beta sequences and their occurrence across donors. In an earlier analysis of 587 of the donors, high-throughput TCR beta sequencing was used to judge whether each TCR beta V gene segment behaved as functional or pseudogenic. Donor age, sex, ethnicity and CMV serostatus were compiled together with the repertoire data. A later genetic analysis took genome-wide SNP genotypes for about 55% of the 666 donors and used that subset as a discovery cohort. All discovery cohort repertoires had been generated on a single sequencing platform. HLA typing included class I and class II loci at four-digit resolution. Typing coverage varied by locus: 629-630 donors for A, B, C, DRB1 and DQB1; 500 to 550 for DQA1; about 570 for DPA1; approximately 490 for DPB1. A few DR-DQ haplotypes were handled as single units for association and clustering because linkage in the cohort was strong. Among approximately 370 genotyped donors of the cohort, an average of around 240,000 unique TCR beta nucleotide sequences was sequenced per donor, of which roughly 17% were non-productive. What the authors observed across the whole study: In a later analysis, TCR association rates were found to vary across HLA loci, with the most associated TCRs seen for DRB1 alleles and the fewest for HLA-C alleles. The 87-base-pair reads could not distinguish some IMGT-functional V segments, including TRBV6-2 and TRBV6-3, so those segments were excluded. Because HLA typing was missing for some donors at each locus, association tests included only the typed subset. An association between a missense DCLRE1C variant and V-gene and J-gene trimming of TCR beta chains was found in a later genetic analysis and replicated in an independent cohort. The only immune exposure information available for the cohort was CMV serostatus. In vitro tests confirmed that a few of the cytomegalovirus-associated TCR beta chains recognize cytomegalovirus antigens. A total of 150 to 200 TCR beta chains were listed by the study as associated with cytomegalovirus. A further reported finding was that TCR beta sequences accurately predicted the HLA-A and HLA-B alleles for most subjects in the first cohort. A later analysis reported that several top co-occurrence clusters appeared linked to parvovirus B19, influenza, CMV and Epstein-Barr virus. Compared with equally common non-associated chains, HLA-associated TCR beta chains in a later analysis were more clonally expanded and had lower generation probabilities. Most CMV-associated TCR beta chains appeared to be HLA-restricted in a later analysis, and the HLA associations seemed to be driven largely by CMV exposure. The classifier was reported to diagnose cytomegalovirus status with high specificity and sensitivity in both the original cohort and the validation cohort. Because counts were too low, approximately 18 rarely observed V segments, including chromosome 9 orphons, were excluded from the earlier analysis of 500 to 700 of the donors. In a later genetic analysis, fewer N-insertions in productive TCRs were reported among donors in an Asian-associated ancestry cluster than the 666-donor mean. Presence/absence analyses assumed roughly uniform sequencing depth across donors, an assumption that may not hold. Correlated functional status among segregating V segments might be attributable to linkage disequilibrium, but an unknown experimental factor could not be ruled out. The authors suggested that the approach could potentially be extended to other disease states and immunological phenotypes. When HLA alleles, especially DR and DQ, strongly co-occurred, attributing TCR associations to individual alleles was difficult. In an earlier analysis of 450 to 750 of the donors, most TCR beta V segments appeared in productive rearrangements about 87% or about 30% of the time, broadly matching IMGT annotations. Across donors, most TCR sequences were observed very rarely, whereas some public TCRs were present in many individuals. At a false discovery rate of 0.05, a later analysis linked 16,000 or so TCR beta sequences to specific HLA alleles. The cohort was sequenced for TCR beta chains only, and without alpha or paired-chain data the features that could be detected were limited. A group of highly shared sequence variants was considered likely to be a technical artifact of the sequencing pipeline.

The cohort was made up of about 610 healthy bone marrow donors. All cohort members were sampled while nominally healthy, although unrecorded immune exposures were likely present. The donor tested CMV seronegative and was one of the 352 seronegative cohort members. A peripheral blood sample was provided by each donor, and peripheral blood mononuclear cells were used for TCR beta sequencing. Genomic DNA was extracted from the blood cell samples with the Qiagen DNeasy Blood Extraction Kit. At the junction V is shortened by 1 base and J by 1 base, with 14 bases in between. Including the terminal cysteine and phenylalanine, the CDR3 comprises 17 residues. Of all the DNA, just the CDR3 is kept, 51 bases in frame from base 1. Per the germline V gene (reference sequence), SEHNR is the CDR1 and FQNEAQ is the CDR2. To note about this clone: Its recognized antigen is unknown. Per-nucleotide qualities are absent, and no much larger clonotype sits a single base away.

Receptor libraries were prepared by the immunoSEQ multiplex PCR assay. The multiplex PCR relied on a mix of 60 forward primers for TCR Vbeta segments and 13 reverse primers for TCR Jbeta segments. The CDR3 region of rearranged TCR beta genes was amplified from genomic DNA with a multiplex PCR assay. The Illumina HiSeq System was used to sequence the amplified TCR beta libraries as 87-base-pair reads. On the authors' methods: A later analysis counted tens of millions of unique TCR beta chains across the 690 or so repertoires, and around 12 million of these chains were shared by at least two donors. Raw reads were error-corrected and collapsed into unique sequences with a nearest-neighbor algorithm that merged closely related sequences to remove PCR and sequencing errors. Alignment of CDR3 sequences to IMGT reference sequences was used to assign V, D and J gene segments. Each retained sequence needed at least a six-nucleotide match to both a V gene segment and a J gene segment. A rearrangement counted as productive if the CDR3 had no stop codons and remained in frame with V and J, and every other rearrangement counted as non-productive. Following IMGT convention, CDR3 was defined as the stretch from the second conserved V-encoded cysteine up to the conserved J-encoded phenylalanine. The earlier analysis of about 590 of the donors excluded sequences that lacked an unambiguous match to a single V gene segment. In an earlier analysis of several hundred of the donors, V segments were called functional above 56.7% productive rearrangements and were called segregating when the between-donor standard deviation exceeded 5%. A statistical classification framework was built for diagnosing cytomegalovirus status from the catalog of TCR beta chain sequences. V and J gene assignment, in a later analysis, came from comparing TCR nucleotide sequences with IMGT/GENE-DB human TR gene sequences. Using the TCRdist pipeline, a later analysis assigned CDR3 sequences along with most-parsimonious VDJ recombination scenarios. In a later analysis, each TCR beta chain was defined by its CDR3 amino acid sequence together with its V-gene family, and reads without a unique V-gene family were excluded. As a way to deal with suspected cross-contamination and a sequencing artifact, a later analysis dropped 640 or so nucleotide sequences that were highly shared and had low generation probability. In a later analysis, a clonal expansion index for each public chain was calculated from normalized within-repertoire ranks of inferred template counts. In a later analysis, generation probabilities were computed with a VDJ recombination model fitted to out-of-frame rearrangements, and the resulting probabilities were checked against IGoR. In a later analysis, TCR-TCR, TCR-HLA and TCR-CMV co-occurrence was scored with hypergeometric tests, and a repertoire-size bias correction was applied to TCR pairs. False discovery rates were estimated in a later analysis by permuting HLA or CMV assignments 20 times. A later analysis grouped co-occurring TCRs with DBSCAN, adding TCRdist sequence similarity when clustering within HLA-allele-positive subsets. For co-occurrence clustering, repertoires with fewer than 30,000 or more than 120,000 public chains were excluded, along with roughly 5 repertoires with anomalous nucleotide sharing. TCRdb's version of the immuneACCESS table is confined to in-frame rearrangements and falls short of the full clone set. An unresolved V gene accounts for under half of the shortfall where checked; the remainder is of unknown origin. From that table come the V and J calls and clone size; the DNA was used to work out D and trimming. The table for this sample lists around 120,000 clones; around 80% of them were counted only once. The leading ten clones occupy approximately 0.24% of the sample.

The receptor's source is a man aged 45-65 years in good health and CMV-seronegative. The rearrangement joined TRBV7-9 to TRBJ2-1, with TRBD2 as a weak D call on 7 bases. Sequenced material: PBMCs. The CDR3 reads as follows: CASSLGGGGLSYNEQFF. In nucleotide form, the sequence is TGTGCCAGCAGCTTAGGGGGAGGGGGTCTTTCCTACAATGAGCAGTTCTTC.